A single sample is the source of the 12 T cell receptor beta chains below, sequenced in a study of beta chain features in type 1 diabetes. Reverse transcription of all isolated RNA meant that expressed TCRB transcripts were sequenced. Sequencing used immunoSEQ multiplex PCR; TCRdb keeps in-frame clones, though not all of them. The repertoire holds 640,000 or so clones, roughly 13% seen once, with roughly 0.04% in the top ten. Their antigens remain unidentified. Study-level points and caveats: When Type 1 diabetes patients were examined, their TCRB CDR3s proved moderately but significantly shorter in all four CD4+ subsets.

The source material was naive CD4+ T cells from blood. The source is a man in his late teens or twenties with type 1 diabetes.

The chain couples TRBV18 to TRBJ2-1; D not certain. V was trimmed by 5 bases and J by 7 bases, leaving 12 bases between them. The CDR3 totals 13 residues. Germline values: CDR1 KGHSH, CDR2 LQKENI. The CDR3 nucleotides read TGTGCCAGCTCAGCAGTGGCGTGGAATGAGCAGTTCTTC. This translates into CASSAVAWNEQFF.

The chain uses TRBV4-3 and TRBJ1-1; D not resolved. This CDR3 spans 12 amino acids. CDR1 is LGHNA, CDR2 YSLEER, per germline. The ends were cut back, 1 base at V and 7 bases at J, with 7 bases in the middle. In DNA form, the CDR3 reads TGCGCCAGCAGCCAAGTGGGAGGTGAAGCTTTCTTT. This codes for CASSQVGGEAFF.

In its sample, this clone was seen a few times. This chain connects TRBV7-6 to TRBJ2-2; the D is unclear. Germline-derived CDR1 and CDR2 are SGHVS and FNYEAQ. This CDR3 has 11 amino acids. Trimming removed 0 bases at V and 7 bases at J, with 0 bases between. This chain's CDR3 is CASSLAGELFF. The CDR3 DNA reads as TGTGCCAGCAGCTTAGCCGGGGAGCTGTTTTTT.

This clone occurred a few times. This chain uses TRBV4-3 with TRBJ1-2; TRBD1 might be the D (5 bases). CDR1 and CDR2 (germline): LGHNA, YSLEER. V lost 1 base, J lost 0 bases, and 6 bases lay in between. This CDR3 has 14 amino acids. The CDR3 spells CASSQATANYGYTF. The CDR3 bases are TGCGCCAGCAGCCAAGCGACAGCTAACTATGGCTACACCTTC.

There are a few counts of this clone. The rearrangement links TRBV7-2 to TRBJ1-2; D not certain. CDR3 length: 12 residues. V was trimmed by 4 bases and J by 8 bases, leaving 11 bases between them. CDR1 and CDR2 from the germline V gene are SGHTA and FQGNSA. CDR3 amino acids: CASSSTPGGYTF. CDR3 bases: TGTGCCAGCAGCTCAACGCCCGGCGGCTACACCTTC.

This clone was counted between two and nine times. The chain joins TRBV18 to TRBJ2-3; 9 nucleotides line up with TRBD1. The CDR3 consists of 14 residues. Trimming took 3 bases from V and 5 from J; bases not matched to a gene: 3. The germline V gene has CDR1 KGHSH and CDR2 LQKENI. CDR3 in amino acids: CASSPTTGGDTQYF. In nucleotides, the CDR3 is TGTGCCAGCTCACCCACGACAGGGGGAGATACGCAGTATTTT.

There are a few counts of this clone. The CDR3 DNA follows: TGTGCCAGCAGTCCACAGGGTCGGGATCAGCCCCAGCATTTT. Protein product: CASSPQGRDQPQHF. This chain links TRBV28 with TRBJ1-5; D perhaps matches TRBD1 (6 bases). Trimming took 5 bases from V and 5 from J, leaving 13 bases between them. This CDR3 is 14 amino acids long. CDR1 and CDR2 from the germline V gene are MDHEN and SYDVKM.

The V call is TRBV19, the J call TRBJ2-7; D may be TRBD1 or TRBD2 (5 bases each). The CDR3 sequence is 13 residues long. Germline CDR1 LNHDA, CDR2 SQIVND (reference sequence). V was pared by 5 bases and J by 1 base, with 9 bases between. The CDR3 sequence is CASSSRESYEQYF. CDR3 nucleotide sequence: TGTGCCAGTAGTTCCAGGGAGTCCTACGAGCAGTACTTC.

On this clone itself: The same CDR3 can be traced to other DNA sequences in this sample. This chain connects TRBV5-1 to TRBJ1-1; 7 bases fit TRBD1. Germline CDR1 is SGHRS and CDR2 is YFSETQ. The length of the CDR3 is 14 residues. Trimming removed 0 bases from V and 2 bases from J; junction bases left unmatched: 1. DNA for the CDR3: TGCGCCAGCAGCTTGGACAGGGGTAACACTGAAGCTTTCTTT. Protein: CASSLDRGNTEAFF.

The chain carries TRBV11-2 and TRBJ2-3, with D maybe TRBD2 (6 bases). CDR1 SGHAT and CDR2 FQNNGV come from the germline V gene. CDR3 length: 16 residues. Trimming shortened V by 2 bases and J by 1 base, and 13 bases separated the two germline ends. CDR3 loop: CASSLRGLHRTDTQYF. CDR3 DNA sequence: TGTGCCAGCAGCTTAAGGGGACTTCACCGCACAGATACGCAGTATTTT.

CDR3 protein: CASSRDHQLTDTQYF. In DNA, the CDR3 is TGTGCCAGCAGTCGGGATCACCAGCTCACAGATACGCAGTATTTT. The gene calls are TRBV27 and TRBJ2-3; perhaps TRBD2 as D (5 bases). This CDR3 is 15 amino acids long. Germline-derived CDR1 and CDR2 are MNHEY and SMNVEV (reference sequence). V was cut by 5 bases and J by 2 bases, with 14 bases left in between.

This chain links TRBV7-6 with TRBJ2-7; D ambiguous. Trimming took off 1 base at V and 5 bases at J, with 3 bases between the two ends. This CDR3 spans 11 amino acids. Germline V gene data show CDR1 as SGHVS and CDR2 as FNYEAQ. The CDR3 DNA reads TGTGCCAGCAGCTTAGATCACGAGCAGTACTTC. Translation: CASSLDHEQYF.